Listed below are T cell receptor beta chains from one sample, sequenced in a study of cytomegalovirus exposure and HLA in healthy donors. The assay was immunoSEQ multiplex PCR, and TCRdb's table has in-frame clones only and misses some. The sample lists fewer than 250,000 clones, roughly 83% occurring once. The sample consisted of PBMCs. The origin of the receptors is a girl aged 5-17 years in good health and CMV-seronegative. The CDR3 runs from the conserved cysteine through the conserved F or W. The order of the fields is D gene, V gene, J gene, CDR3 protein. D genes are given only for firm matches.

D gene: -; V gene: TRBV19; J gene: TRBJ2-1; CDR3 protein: CASNLGGAYEQFF
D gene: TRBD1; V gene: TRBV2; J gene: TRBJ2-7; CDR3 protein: CASIPRPGQQYEQYF
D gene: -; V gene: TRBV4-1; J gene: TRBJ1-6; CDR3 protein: CASSPRVVDSPLHF
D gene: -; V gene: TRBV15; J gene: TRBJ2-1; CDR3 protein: CATSRGAVSYNEQFF
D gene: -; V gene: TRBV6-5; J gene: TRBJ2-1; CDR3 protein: CASSFRGKANNEQFF
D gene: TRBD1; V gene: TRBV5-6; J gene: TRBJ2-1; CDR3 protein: CASSLLSRDSNEQFF
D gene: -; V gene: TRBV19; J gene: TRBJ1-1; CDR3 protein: CASTDEYQPFGGTEAFF
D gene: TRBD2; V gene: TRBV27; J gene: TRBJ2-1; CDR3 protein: CASTSRALRGRASYNEQFF
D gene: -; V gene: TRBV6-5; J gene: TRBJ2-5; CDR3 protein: CASSYSGRETQYF
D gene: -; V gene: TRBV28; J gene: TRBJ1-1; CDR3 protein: CASSLESTGTEAFF
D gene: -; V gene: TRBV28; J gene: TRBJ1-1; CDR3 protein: CASAEGGTEAFF
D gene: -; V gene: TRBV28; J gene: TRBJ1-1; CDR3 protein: CASSINPGVMNTEAFF
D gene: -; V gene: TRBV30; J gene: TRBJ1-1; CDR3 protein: CAWSSGMDTEAFF
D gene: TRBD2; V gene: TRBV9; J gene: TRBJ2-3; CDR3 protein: CASNPAGGGWADTQYF
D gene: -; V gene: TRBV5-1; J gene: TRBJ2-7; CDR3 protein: CASSLRPNTRVEAYEQYF
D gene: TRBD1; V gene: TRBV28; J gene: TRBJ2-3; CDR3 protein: CASSPRQGRDTQYF
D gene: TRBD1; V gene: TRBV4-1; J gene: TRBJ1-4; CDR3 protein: CASSHWTWTGETNEKLFF
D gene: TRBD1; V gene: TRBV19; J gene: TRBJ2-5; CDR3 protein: CASRKNRGSGETQYF
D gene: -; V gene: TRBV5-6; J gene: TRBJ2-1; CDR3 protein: CASSFPGGPQFF
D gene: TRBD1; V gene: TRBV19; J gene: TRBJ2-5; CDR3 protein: CASSPLTGRETQYF
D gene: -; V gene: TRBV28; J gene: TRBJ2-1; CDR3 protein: CASSKGVASSYNEQFF
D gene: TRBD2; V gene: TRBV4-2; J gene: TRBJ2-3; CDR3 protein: CASSQDYAGARTYTQYF
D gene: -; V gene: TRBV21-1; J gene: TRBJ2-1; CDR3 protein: CASSNSRPGYNEQFF
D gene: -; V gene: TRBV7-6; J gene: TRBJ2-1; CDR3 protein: CASSLGSYNEQFF
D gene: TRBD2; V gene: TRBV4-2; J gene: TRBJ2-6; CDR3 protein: CASSLDVGSGVSGANVLTF
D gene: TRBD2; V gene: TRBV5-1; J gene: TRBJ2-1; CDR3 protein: CASSSPSGSNEQFF
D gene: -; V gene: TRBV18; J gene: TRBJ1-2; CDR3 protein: CASSPNSRDGYTF
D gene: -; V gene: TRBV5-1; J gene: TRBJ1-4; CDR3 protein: CASSLGANEKLFF
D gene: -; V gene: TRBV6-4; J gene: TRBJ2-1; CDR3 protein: CASSDGSADYNEQFF
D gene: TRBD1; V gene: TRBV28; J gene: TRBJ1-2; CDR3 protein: CASSTYGQGSYGYTF
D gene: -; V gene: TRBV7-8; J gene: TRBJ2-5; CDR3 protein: CASSLAIDRYFGTQYF
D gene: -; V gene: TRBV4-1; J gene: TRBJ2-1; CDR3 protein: CASSPPGGRQFF
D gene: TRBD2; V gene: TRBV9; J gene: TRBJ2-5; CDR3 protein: CASSVAPSGMGKTQYF
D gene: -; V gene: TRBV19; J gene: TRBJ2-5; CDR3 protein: CASSGRHGETQYF
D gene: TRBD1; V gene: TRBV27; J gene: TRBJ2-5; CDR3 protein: CASSFFGQGSQETQYF
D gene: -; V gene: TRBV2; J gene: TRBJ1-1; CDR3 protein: CASSAQTINTEAFF
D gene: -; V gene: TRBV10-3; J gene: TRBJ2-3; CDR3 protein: CAIRSRDTQYF
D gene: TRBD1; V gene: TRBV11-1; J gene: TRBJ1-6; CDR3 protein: CASRARGLNGNSPLHF
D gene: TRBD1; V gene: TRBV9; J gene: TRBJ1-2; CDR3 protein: CASSVDGQVNGYTF
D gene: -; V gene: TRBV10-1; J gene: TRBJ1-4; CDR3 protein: CASRRNRVREKLFF
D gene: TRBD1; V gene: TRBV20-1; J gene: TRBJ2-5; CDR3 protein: CSAKGQGKQYF
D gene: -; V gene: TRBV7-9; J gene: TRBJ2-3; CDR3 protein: CASRQQGRSGRADTQYF
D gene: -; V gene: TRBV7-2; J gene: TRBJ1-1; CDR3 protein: CASSLGGGAVSEAFF
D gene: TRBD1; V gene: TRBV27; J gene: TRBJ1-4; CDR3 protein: CARDRVGTNEKLFF
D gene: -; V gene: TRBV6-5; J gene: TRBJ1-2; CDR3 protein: CASSRASTGNYGYTF
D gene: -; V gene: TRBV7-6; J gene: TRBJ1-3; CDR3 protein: CASSLRTRDSKSSGNTIYF
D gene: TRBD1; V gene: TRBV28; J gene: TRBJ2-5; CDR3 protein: CASSAQGLVETQYF
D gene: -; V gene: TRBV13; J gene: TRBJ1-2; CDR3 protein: CASSSHYYGYTF
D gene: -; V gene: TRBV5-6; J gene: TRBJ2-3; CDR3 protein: CASSLARGVDTQYF
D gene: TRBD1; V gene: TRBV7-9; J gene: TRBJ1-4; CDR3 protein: CASSPGDRVQEKLFF